The clone carrying this T cell receptor beta chain was recorded once. This study enrolled people aged roughly 18 to 90 from about two dozen US geographic areas. Within 2 weeks of study entry, exposed participants had contacted a PCR-confirmed or clinician-diagnosed COVID-19 case. The sample comes from a study of blood T cell repertoires in COVID-19. Overall study: The analysed material was cDNA or gDNA that came from T cells, B-cell-depleted T cells, or PBMCs.

As handled by the study authors: Nucleated cell counts were estimated from reference gene primer amplification. Assay used: immunoSEQ multiplex PCR; TCRdb lists only in-frame clones, some missing. Clone size and V and J calls were adopted from that table, with D and trimming inferred from the DNA. The top ten clones hold 4.8% of a sample with 210,000 or so clones, about four fifths of them seen once. The sequence came from a woman aged 45-60 years who had been exposed to COVID-19. Input material: PBMCs or T cells enriched from blood (not recorded which).

The CDR3 bases are TGCGCCAGCAGCCGCGAGGGAGGCAGCCTGAACACTGAAGCTTTCTTT. Its translation is CASSREGGSLNTEAFF. The chain combines TRBV5-1 with TRBJ1-1; no clear D. CDR1 and CDR2 (germline): SGHRS, YFSETQ. The CDR3 is 16 amino acids. V lost 4 bases and J 0 bases, leaving 16 bases between the germline ends.